This TCR beta chain was sequenced for a study of blood T cell repertoires in COVID-19. Study at large: Acute and convalescent COVID-19 specimens originated in the United States, Italy and Spain. In each case, the material was cDNA or gDNA derived from T cells, B-cell-depleted T cells, or PBMCs.

CDR1 and CDR2 (germline): SGHNT, YENEEA. CDR3 length: 17 residues. The ends were cut back, 2 bases at V and 4 bases at J, with 18 bases in the middle. Produced via immunoSEQ multiplex PCR; TCRdb's table is partial and in-frame only. The profile covers over 200,000 clones, with 84% appearing a single time and 5.5% to 7.5% taken by the ten largest. Assignment of participants to cohorts was predicated upon participant-reported clinical history. Two negative PCRs, clearance, or symptom resolution were required of recovered Cohort 3 donors. The chain has TRBV11-3 and TRBJ2-4; possible D gene TRBD2, 7 bases. Sequenced material: PBMCs or T cells enriched from blood (not recorded which). The receptor comes from a woman between 40 and 55 years old who had recovered from COVID-19. CDR3: CASSLRGGAGPKNIQYF. The CDR3 coding sequence is TGTGCCAGCAGCTTAAGAGGGGGGGCAGGCCCTAAAAACATTCAGTACTTC.